This T cell receptor (beta chain) was sequenced in a study of CD8+CD57+ T cells in acquired aplastic anemia. V dropped 10 bases and J dropped 6 bases, with 25 bases sitting between them. In germline, CDR1 is ENHRY, CDR2 SYGVKD. There are 16 residues in the CDR3. Researchers used genomic DNA as the template to profile TCR beta VDJ and CDR3. TCRdb passed the reads through MiXCR, listing each CDR3 protein once. The profile covers fewer than 150,000 distinct CDR3 sequences, with about 46% appearing a single time and 2% to 3% taken by the ten largest. The sequencing input was sorted CD4+, CD8+, or CD8+CD57+ T cells (not recorded which) from PBMCs. This rearrangement joins TRBV10-3 to TRBJ2-4, with D possibly matching TRBD1 (5 bases). The clonotype originates from a human donor in good health, serving as a control. The CDR3 DNA reads as TGTGCCAGCAGCCGCTATGGGGCACTCTCTGGAAACATTCAGTACTTC. Amino acids: CASSRYGALSGNIQYF.